This T cell receptor beta chain was captured in a study of cytomegalovirus exposure and HLA in healthy donors. Study context: As an earlier analysis found, 150 million to 200 million T cells yielded about 100 million unique TCR beta sequences.

Study-wide points: Donor immune exposure was known only as CMV serostatus. In an earlier analysis, in roughly 580 donors, most V segments appeared productive either ~87% or ~30% of the time.

Remarks on this clone: Its matching antigen is unknown.

The CDR3 has 15 residues. Germline assignment: CDR1 SGHVS and CDR2 FQNEAQ. V lost 5 bases and J lost 8; bases outside the gene matches: 14. PCR primers comprised 60 Vbeta and 13 Jbeta primers. Sequencing used immunoSEQ multiplex PCR; TCRdb keeps in-frame clones, though not all of them. This table has 100,000 to 150,000 clones, 74% appearing once. Specimen: PBMCs. The sequence derives from a middle-aged man in good health and CMV-seropositive. The chain couples TRBV7-8 to TRBJ1-2; 7 bases align to TRBD1. The CDR3 reads CASSPPEGRGTGYTF. The CDR3 nucleotides are TGTGCCAGCAGCCCCCCCGAAGGCAGGGGGACCGGCTACACCTTC.